Each of the 24 T cell receptor beta chains below was sequenced from the same sample in a study of blood T cell repertoires in COVID-19. Using immunoSEQ multiplex PCR, the repertoire was profiled, and TCRdb retains in-frame clones only, with some absent. Here the sample spans approximately 50,000 clones, 90% being singletons. The sample comprised peripheral blood. The receptor set was obtained from a human donor in a cohort sampled during active COVID-19.

The V gene is TRBV11-3, the J gene TRBJ1-5; no clear D. The CDR3 has 13 amino acids. Trimming took 5 bases from V and 6 from J, leaving 11 bases between them. CDR1 and CDR2 from the germline V gene are SGHNT and YENEEA. The CDR3 bases are TGTGCCAGCAGCGAGTTACAGTTTCAGCCCCAGCATTTT. It translates to CASSELQFQPQHF.

The chain is built from TRBV2 and TRBJ2-2; 8 bases are shared with TRBD2. Germline V gene sequence: CDR1 SNHLY, CDR2 FYNNEI. V was clipped by 2 bases and J by 7 bases; unmatched bases: 12. The length of the CDR3 is 17 residues. CDR3 sequence (DNA): TGTGCCAGCAGTGAAACCTTCCAGGCGGGAGGATACGGGGAGCTGTTTTTT. It is translated as CASSETFQAGGYGELFF.

The chain joins TRBV3-1 (or the pseudogene TRBV3-2) to TRBJ2-1; D might be TRBD2 (6 bases). Germline V CDR1 and CDR2: LGHDT, YNNKEL (reference sequence). Trimming removed 0 bases from V and 2 bases from J, with 8 bases in between. The CDR3 has 15 residues. The CDR3 loop is CASSQDSGTYNEQFF. The CDR3 bases are TGTGCCAGCAGCCAAGATAGCGGAACCTACAATGAGCAGTTCTTC.

V usage is TRBV7-2 and J usage is TRBJ1-2, with TRBD1 matching 10 bases. This CDR3 has 14 amino acids. J lost 7 bases, V lost 2 bases, and 4 bases had no gene match. CDR1 is SGHTA, CDR2 FQGNSA, per germline. The CDR3 sequence is CASSLRQGAGGYTF. The CDR3 DNA reads as TGTGCCAGCAGCTTACGACAGGGGGCGGGTGGCTACACCTTC.

This chain uses TRBV9 with TRBJ2-1; a possible D gene is TRBD2 (6 bases). Germline V gene lookup returns CDR1 SGDLS and CDR2 YYNGEE. V lost 6 bases and J 6 bases, leaving 25 bases between the germline ends. The CDR3 sequence is 17 residues long. The CDR3 spells CASTPSPLRRGVNEQFF. The DNA for the CDR3 is TGTGCCAGCACCCCGAGCCCCCTACGGCGGGGAGTCAATGAGCAGTTCTTC.

The chain recombines TRBV2 with TRBJ1-1, with TRBD1 identical over 7 bases. The trim removed 5 bases at V and 6 bases at J, leaving 3 bases unmatched. The CDR3 has 12 residues. Germline lookup yields CDR1 SNHLY and CDR2 FYNNEI. CDR3 nucleotides: TGTGCCAGCAGTTACACAGGGGCTGAAGCTTTCTTT. Its protein product is CASSYTGAEAFF.

The chain has TRBV10-3 and TRBJ2-3, with D possibly matching TRBD1 (6 bases). The CDR3 length is 16 residues. V was cut by 2 bases and J by 0 bases, with 12 bases left in between. Germline assignment: CDR1 ENHRY and CDR2 SYGVKD. CDR3 DNA: TGTGCCATCAGTGAGAGGACAGCCTCTAGCACAGATACGCAGTATTTT. Translated: CAISERTASSTDTQYF.

V gene TRBV28 combines with J gene TRBJ1-6; D is ambiguous. The germline V gene encodes CDR1 MDHEN and CDR2 SYDVKM. V was shortened by 5 bases and J by 8 bases, with 16 bases between the two germline ends. The CDR3 is made up of 15 amino acids. CDR3 DNA sequence: TGTGCCAGCAGTGCCTGGAGGGAAAATGATTCACCCCTCCACTTT. Amino acid sequence: CASSAWRENDSPLHF. The complete variable domain, with remaining parts taken from reference TRBV28 and TRBJ1-6, reads DVKVTQSSRYLVKRTGEKVFLECVQDMDHENMFWYRQDPGLGLRLIYFSYDVKMKEKGDIPEGYSVSREKKERFSLILESASTNQTSMYLCASSAWRENDSPLHFGNGTRLTVT.

The chain couples TRBV6-5 to TRBJ2-7; a possible D gene is TRBD1 (6 bases). V lost 6 bases, J lost 3 bases, and 15 bases lay in between. Germline V gene lookup returns CDR1 MNHEY and CDR2 SVGAGI. This CDR3 has 14 residues. The CDR3 nucleotides read TGTGCCAGCAGACCGGACAGAAACAGCTACGAGCAGTACGTC. Translating gives CASRPDRNSYEQYV.

The chain joins TRBV3-1 (or the pseudogene TRBV3-2) to TRBJ1-3; TRBD1 might be the D (6 bases). CDR3 size: 17 residues. V lost 2 bases and J lost 2, with 16 bases in between. Germline V CDR1 and CDR2: LGHDT, YNNKEL (reference sequence). This CDR3 is CASSQTSKQGTGNTIYF. DNA for the CDR3: TGTGCCAGCAGCCAAACCTCGAAACAGGGTACTGGAAACACCATATATTTT.

The chain employs TRBV5-1 and TRBJ1-1; the match to TRBD1 covers 8 bases. V gave up 2 bases and J gave up 4 bases; unmatched junction bases: 7. This CDR3 is built from 15 residues. Germline CDR1 reads SGHRS; CDR2 reads YFSETQ. CDR3: CASSLSRGPGTEAFF. In DNA form, the CDR3 reads TGCGCCAGCAGCTTAAGCAGGGGGCCCGGCACTGAAGCTTTCTTT.

V and J are TRBV18 and TRBJ2-5; 9 nucleotides line up with TRBD1. This CDR3 has 21 amino acids. V shed 3 bases, J shed 7 bases, and the junction held 27 bases outside the gene matches. In germline, CDR1 is KGHSH, CDR2 LQKENI. In nucleotides, the CDR3 is TGTGCCAGCTCACCCACTCACGTCGACGGCCTGGGACAGGGCGCTCTTCCGACCCAGTACTTC. Its protein is CASSPTHVDGLGQGALPTQYF.

Only a few counts were recorded for this clone. V gene TRBV5-1 combines with J gene TRBJ2-3; 8 bases are shared with TRBD2. Germline assignment: CDR1 SGHRS and CDR2 YFSETQ. The CDR3 loop spans 15 amino acids. V lost 2 bases, J lost 2 bases, and 4 bases stayed unmatched. The CDR3 nucleotides read TGCGCCAGCAGCTTACGGGGGGGCTACACAGATACGCAGTATTTT. Its protein is CASSLRGGYTDTQYF.

DNA of the CDR3: TGTGCCAGTAGTTACTCGAAGAGAAGCTCCTACAATGAGCAGTTCTTC. The encoded protein is CASSYSKRSSYNEQFF. This chain uses TRBV19 with TRBJ2-1; D not resolved. The CDR3 consists of 16 residues. Trimming left V 5 bases short and J 0 bases short, with 14 bases between. Germline loops: CDR1 LNHDA, CDR2 SQIVND (reference sequence).

The chain couples TRBV5-1 to TRBJ1-1, with D maybe TRBD1 (5 bases). Germline V gene lookup returns CDR1 SGHRS and CDR2 YFSETQ. This CDR3 is 12 amino acids long. V was pared by 5 bases and J by 3 bases, with 8 bases between. The CDR3 here is CASRRGDTEAFF. The CDR3 DNA is TGCGCCAGCAGACGGGGGGACACTGAAGCTTTCTTT.

The rearrangement joins TRBV28 to TRBJ2-1; the D gene is possibly TRBD1 (5 bases). The CDR3 has 15 amino acids. Germline V gene data show CDR1 as MDHEN and CDR2 as SYDVKM. V dropped 2 bases and J dropped 9 bases, with 17 bases sitting between them. The CDR3 DNA is TGTGCCAGCAGTTTAGATAGCAGGGTTAGGGCTGAGCAGTTCTTC. Protein: CASSLDSRVRAEQFF.

V and J are TRBV6-1 and TRBJ2-3, with 8 bases aligning to TRBD2. Trimming cost V 2 bases and J 2 bases; bases outside gene matches: 3. Germline CDR1 is MNHNS and CDR2 is SASEGT. The CDR3 covers 15 residues. CDR3 DNA sequence: TGTGCCAGCAGTGAAACGGGACTAGACACAGATACGCAGTATTTT. Its translation: CASSETGLDTDTQYF.

The chain carries TRBV6-4 and TRBJ1-5; no definite D call. The CDR3 sequence is 14 residues long. CDR1 is MRHNA, CDR2 SNTAGT, per germline. The germline V and J ends were trimmed by 7 bases and 0 bases, with 10 bases remaining between them. CDR3 residues: CASTQDYSNQPQHF. The CDR3 DNA follows: TGTGCCAGCACCCAGGACTATAGCAATCAGCCCCAGCATTTT.

V gene TRBV29-1 combines with J gene TRBJ2-7, with D maybe TRBD2 (6 bases). V was pared by 6 bases and J by 6 bases, with 15 bases between. The CDR3 has 12 residues. Germline V gene lookup returns CDR1 SQVTM and CDR2 ANQGSEA. CDR3: CSVRVLGGEQYF. In DNA, the CDR3 is TGCAGCGTCCGAGTTTTGGGGGGCGAGCAGTACTTC.

This clone was recorded only once. The V and J genes are TRBV20-1 and TRBJ2-1; D call uncertain. This CDR3 has 11 amino acids. Germline-derived CDR1 and CDR2 are DFQATT and SNEGSKA (reference sequence). V lost 0 bases to trimming and J lost 9 bases, with 6 bases between them. CDR3 in DNA: TGCAGTGCTAGAGATCCCGGTGAGCAGTTCTTC. It translates to CSARDPGEQFF.

This rearrangement joins TRBV3-1 (or the pseudogene TRBV3-2) to TRBJ2-1; 7 bases align to TRBD2. The CDR3 has 14 amino acids. J was trimmed by 10 bases and V by 3 bases; bases with no gene match: 9. Germline V lookup: CDR1 LGHDT, CDR2 YNNKEL (reference sequence). The CDR3: CASSQNRGVTEQFF. In DNA, the CDR3 is TGTGCCAGCAGCCAGAACCGGGGGGTCACAGAGCAGTTCTTC.

The rearrangement links TRBV24-1 to TRBJ2-1, with TRBD2 as a possible D gene (6 bases). V lost 5 bases, J lost 5 bases, and 15 bases lay in between. The CDR3 loop spans 15 amino acids. Germline V gene lookup returns CDR1 KGHDR and CDR2 SFDVKD. The CDR3 sequence: CATSAPRGANNEQFF. In DNA form, the CDR3 reads TGTGCCACCAGTGCCCCGCGGGGCGCCAACAATGAGCAGTTCTTC.

The J gene is TRBJ2-2, the V gene TRBV19; D perhaps matches TRBD1 (6 bases). CDR1 is LNHDA and CDR2 is SQIVND in the germline V gene (reference sequence). This CDR3 region has 16 residues. Trimming took 3 bases from V and 8 from J, leaving 19 bases between them. The CDR3 DNA follows: TGTGCCAGTAGTATGCCCAGGGGTACCACATGGGGGGAGCTGTTTTTT. Its translation is CASSMPRGTTWGELFF.

The chain couples TRBV28 to TRBJ2-3; possible D gene TRBD2, 5 bases. This CDR3 spans 16 amino acids. The V end was cut by 8 bases, the J end by 0 bases, with 18 bases between. Germline V gene sequence: CDR1 MDHEN, CDR2 SYDVKM. CDR3 residues: CASQGGKAESTDTQYF. Written as DNA, the CDR3 is TGTGCCAGCCAAGGCGGCAAAGCGGAGAGCACAGATACGCAGTATTTT.